The 12 T cell receptor beta chains below were found in one sample sequenced in a study of T cell changes during pregnancy in multiple sclerosis. Using immunoSEQ multiplex PCR, the repertoire was profiled, and TCRdb retains in-frame clones only, with some absent. The repertoire includes 40,000 to 55,000 clones, approximately 92% of them detected once, and under 1.5% sits in the top ten. Sequencing was done on a sample of peripheral blood. Receptor source: a female donor with multiple sclerosis, enrolled in a pregnancy study.

The rearrangement uses TRBV18 and TRBJ1-2, with D unresolved. CDR3 length: 14 residues. CDR1 and CDR2 from the germline V gene are KGHSH and LQKENI. V lost 2 bases and J 4 bases, leaving 11 bases between the germline ends. For the CDR3, the DNA is TGTGCCAGCTCACCAGAGGGATATGGCTATGGCTACACCTTC. Translation gives CASSPEGYGYGYTF.

The rearrangement uses TRBV5-6 and TRBJ2-7; 11 positions match TRBD1. V lost 4 bases, J lost 5 bases, and 8 bases stayed unmatched. The CDR3 loop spans 15 amino acids. Germline-derived CDR1 and CDR2 are SGHDT and YYEEEE. CDR3 nucleotides: TGTGCCAGCAGCCTCGGGACAGGGGGTAGGAACGAGCAGTACTTC. Amino acids: CASSLGTGGRNEQYF.

This clone has just one count. The V and J genes are TRBV30 and TRBJ1-2; no definite D call. V gave up 8 bases and J gave up 0 bases, with 13 bases separating them. CDR1 is GTSNPN, CDR2 SVGIG, per germline (reference sequence). CDR3 length: 13 residues. In DNA form, the CDR3 reads TGTGCCGCGACGGAAATTACTAACTATGGCTACACCTTC. Protein: CAATEITNYGYTF.

The chain couples TRBV6-5 to TRBJ1-4; D not certain. With 1 base removed from V and 3 bases from J, the gap between germline ends came to 9 bases. The CDR3 extends over 15 amino acids. Looked up from germline, CDR1 is MNHEY and CDR2 is SVGAGI. CDR3 coding DNA: TGTGCCAGCAGTTACTATGGGGTGGCTAATGAAAAACTGTTTTTT. Amino acid sequence: CASSYYGVANEKLFF.

CDR3 nucleotides: TGCGCCAGCAGCTTGGGCGAACAGGGGCGCGTGAAAAACTATGGCTACACCTTC. Residues: CASSLGEQGRVKNYGYTF. This chain uses TRBV5-1 with TRBJ1-2; the match to TRBD1 covers 7 bases. This CDR3 is 18 amino acids long. CDR1 SGHRS and CDR2 YFSETQ come from the germline V gene. V shed 0 bases, J shed 2 bases, and the junction held 13 bases outside the gene matches.

The chain employs TRBV4-3 and TRBJ1-1; D is uncertain. The V and J ends lost 4 bases and 0 bases respectively, with 15 bases between them. Germline V gives CDR1 LGHNA, CDR2 YSLEER. This CDR3 has 16 residues. The CDR3 sequence: CASSPSPSGLNTEAFF. The CDR3 DNA reads TGCGCCAGCAGCCCAAGTCCCTCGGGATTGAACACTGAAGCTTTCTTT.

This chain connects TRBV11-2 to TRBJ2-7; D unresolved. The CDR3 has 15 amino acids. Trimming took 5 bases from V and 3 from J, leaving 17 bases between them. Germline values: CDR1 SGHAT, CDR2 FQNNGV. The CDR3 nucleotides read TGTGCCAGCAGCCGAGGTTCCCTGCTCCTCTACGAGCAGTACTTC. It encodes CASSRGSLLLYEQYF.

The chain combines TRBV5-1 with TRBJ2-1; the match to TRBD2 covers 8 bases. Germline V lookup: CDR1 SGHRS, CDR2 YFSETQ. The length of the CDR3 is 15 residues. Trimming removed 0 bases from V and 5 bases from J; junction bases left unmatched: 4. The CDR3 nucleotides are TGCGCCAGCAGCTTGGAGGGACTAGTCAACAATGAGCAGTTCTTC. Its protein is CASSLEGLVNNEQFF.

This chain connects TRBV6-1 to TRBJ1-1, with 8 positions matching TRBD1. Trimming at V came to 3 bases and at J to 4 bases, leaving 4 bases not matched to a gene. Germline V gene lookup returns CDR1 MNHNS and CDR2 SASEGT. The CDR3 runs 14 residues. CDR3 nucleotide sequence: TGTGCCAGCAGTGACGGACAGGGTGTCACTGAAGCTTTCTTT. It specifies CASSDGQGVTEAFF.

This chain connects TRBV5-1 to TRBJ1-2; D not resolved. The germline V gene encodes CDR1 SGHRS and CDR2 YFSETQ. This CDR3 region has 14 residues. Trimming took 5 bases from V and 3 from J, leaving 14 bases between them. This CDR3 is CASSRAARHYGYTF. CDR3 DNA sequence: TGCGCCAGCAGTCGGGCAGCGAGGCACTATGGCTACACCTTC.

The J gene is TRBJ2-2, the V gene TRBV5-6; D might be TRBD1 (5 bases). This CDR3 is built from 17 residues. V lost 2 bases and J lost 2, with 16 bases in between. Germline CDR1 reads SGHDT; CDR2 reads YYEEEE. This CDR3 is CASSFDLGQGNTGELFF. The CDR3 DNA reads as TGTGCCAGCAGCTTTGATTTGGGGCAGGGAAACACCGGGGAGCTGTTTTTT.

The count of this clone is one. This rearrangement joins TRBV19 to TRBJ2-7, with 10 bases identical to TRBD2. Germline assignment: CDR1 LNHDA and CDR2 SQIVND (reference sequence). The junction had 5 bases not matched to a gene; V was cut back by 1 base and J by 8 bases. CDR3 length: 14 residues. The CDR3 region has the DNA TGTGCCAGTAGTATAGGATCTAGCGGGAGTAAGCAGTACTTC. Encoded protein: CASSIGSSGSKQYF.